The 11 T cell receptor beta chains below all came from one sample that was sequenced in a study of blood T cell repertoires in COVID-19. Repertoires were generated with immunoSEQ multiplex PCR, while TCRdb's copy carries only in-frame clones and drops some. The table has more than 200,000 clones, just under 85% seen once; the top ten hold more than 7%. Sequencing was done on a sample of peripheral blood. All receptors derive from a man older than 75 with acute or convalescent COVID-19.

The V gene is TRBV6-1, the J gene TRBJ2-5; 7 positions agree with TRBD2. CDR1 MNHNS and CDR2 SASEGT come from the germline V gene. V lost 2 bases to trimming and J lost 4 bases; unmatched junction nucleotides: 4. This CDR3 spans 14 amino acids. The CDR3: CASSEIGGGETQYF. The DNA of the CDR3 is TGTGCCAGCAGTGAAATTGGGGGGGGAGAGACCCAGTACTTC.

This chain uses TRBV9 with TRBJ2-3; 9 bases are shared with TRBD1. This CDR3 region has 15 residues. V trimming: 3 bases; J trimming: 5 bases; junction bases outside the gene matches: 7. Germline CDR1 and CDR2: SGDLS and YYNGEE. This CDR3 is CASSGGQGPQDTQYF. The CDR3 bases are TGTGCCAGCAGCGGGGGACAGGGCCCCCAAGATACGCAGTATTTT.

The chain recombines TRBV28 with TRBJ1-3; 8 bases match TRBD1. With V trimmed by 1 base and J by 1 base, 3 bases remained unmatched. Germline CDR1 and CDR2: MDHEN and SYDVKM. This CDR3 has 16 amino acids. CDR3 DNA: TGTGCCAGCAGTTTATTCAGGGGGCGGTCTGGAAACACCATATATTTT. This codes for CASSLFRGRSGNTIYF.

This clone appeared a few times. The chain recombines TRBV3-1 (or the pseudogene TRBV3-2) with TRBJ2-7; D unresolved. Germline CDR1 and CDR2: LGHDT and YNNKEL (reference sequence). V shed 0 bases and J shed 5 bases, with 8 bases lying between them. This CDR3 comprises 13 residues. CDR3 sequence (DNA): TGTGCCAGCAGCCAAGAGGCCCCTGACGAGCAGTACTTC. It encodes CASSQEAPDEQYF.

The CDR3 loop is CASSPGTGRETQYF. As DNA, the CDR3 is TGTGCCAGCAGCCCTGGGACAGGGAGAGAGACCCAGTACTTC. The rearrangement joins TRBV7-6 to TRBJ2-5, with 9 bases matching TRBD1. V dropped 5 bases and J dropped 4; count of bases not matched to a gene: 5. The CDR3 has 14 amino acids. Germline CDR1 is SGHVS and CDR2 is FNYEAQ.

CDR3 in amino acids: CASSITVSGANVLTF. CDR3 in DNA: TGCGCCAGCAGCATTACAGTCTCTGGGGCCAACGTCCTGACTTTC. The genes are TRBV5-1 and TRBJ2-6; D call uncertain. Trimming pared 4 bases from V and 0 bases from J, leaving 8 bases between. This CDR3 comprises 15 residues. From germline, CDR1 is SGHRS and CDR2 YFSETQ.

This clone showed up just a few times. The chain is built from TRBV4-1 and TRBJ1-4, with TRBD1 identical over 10 bases. After removal of 4 bases from V and 5 bases from J, the junction contained 10 bases not matched to a gene. Germline V lookup: CDR1 MGHRA, CDR2 YSYEKL. This CDR3 spans 17 amino acids. CDR3 region: CASSRGTGDTINEKLFF. The CDR3 DNA reads as TGCGCCAGCAGCCGAGGGACAGGGGACACCATAAATGAAAAACTGTTTTTT.

The chain carries TRBV27 and TRBJ2-3, with 15 bases that match TRBD2. The V and J ends lost 1 base and 0 bases, in that order; junction bases with no gene match: 14. Germline V gives CDR1 MNHEY, CDR2 SMNVEV (reference sequence). This CDR3 has 22 amino acids. The DNA of the CDR3 is TGTGCCAGCAGTTTATGGGGGACAGACGGGACTAGCGGGAGGATTAGCACAGATACGCAGTATTTT. Its translation: CASSLWGTDGTSGRISTDTQYF.

V usage is TRBV3-1 (or the pseudogene TRBV3-2) and J usage is TRBJ1-6; D unclear. The V and J ends lost 1 base and 4 bases respectively, with 8 bases between them. The germline CDR1 and CDR2 sequences are LGHDT and YNNKEL (reference sequence). The CDR3 has 15 amino acids. The CDR3 bases are TGTGCCAGCAGCCAAGGCACAGTGTATAATTCACCCCTCCACTTT. Amino acids: CASSQGTVYNSPLHF.

The CDR3: CASGAGKEQYF. The CDR3 coding sequence is TGTGCCAGTGGGGCGGGGAAGGAGCAGTACTTC. This sequence joins TRBV6-5 and TRBJ2-7, with a possible D match to TRBD2 (6 bases). Germline CDR1 reads MNHEY; CDR2 reads SVGAGI. This CDR3 is 11 amino acids long. V lost 9 bases and J 7 bases, leaving 13 bases between the germline ends.

The J gene is TRBJ1-5, the V gene TRBV3-1 (or the pseudogene TRBV3-2), with 8 bases matching TRBD1. The CDR3 is 15 residues long. CDR1 and CDR2 (germline): LGHDT, YNNKEL (reference sequence). With 4 bases clipped from V and 3 bases from J, the junction kept 5 bases outside the gene matches. CDR3 nucleotide sequence: TGTGCCAGCAGCCGAGCGGGACAGGCCAATCAGCCCCAGCATTTT. Translated, it gives CASSRAGQANQPQHF.